This note documents a single TCR beta chain sequence. Its matching antigen is unknown. The sample originates from a study of cytomegalovirus exposure and HLA in healthy donors. The study's findings and limits: Analyzed later, association rates of TCRs varied across HLA loci, with DRB1 most and HLA-C fewest. As a later analysis revealed, most CMV-associated TCR beta chains appeared HLA-restricted. Previously analyzed data showed that most TCR beta V segments were productive at a frequency of about 90% or about 30%.

CDR1 and CDR2 from the germline V gene are MDHEN and SYDVKM. Trimming cost V 7 bases and J 3 bases, with 13 bases left between them. The CDR3 runs 14 residues. Vbeta (60) and Jbeta (13) primers were used in the PCR. Profiled with immunoSEQ multiplex PCR; TCRdb holds only in-frame clones, not every one. This repertoire shows about 100,000 clones, about 77% found once; its top ten account for more than 4.5%. The chain couples TRBV28 to TRBJ1-3, with a weak D call TRBD1 (6 bases). The sequence derives from a woman in her late teens or twenties in good health and CMV-seropositive. The sample consisted of PBMCs. The CDR3 sequence is CASITGSDGNTIYF. The CDR3 region has the DNA TGTGCCAGCATTACAGGGTCTGATGGAAACACCATATATTTT.